This T cell receptor beta chain appears in the sequencing data of a study of blood T cells in healthy people across ages. Study context: When template switching was applied, about one barcoded beta molecule was captured per two T cells.

The sample providers were healthy Caucasian people from Russia, aged roughly 6 to 100. Through a sample-barcoded 5' primer and a J-beta primer mix, a second PCR was run for about 7 to 12 cycles. One entry per CDR3 protein, called by TCRdb with MiXCR from the 5' RACE reads. The sample gives 800,000 to 950,000 distinct CDR3 sequences, about 48% of which show up once; around 15% is in the top ten. With respect to this clonotype: The antigen remains undetermined.

Trimming left V 5 bases short and J 6 bases short, with 17 bases between. The CDR3 sequence is 14 residues long. Broader study findings: Bulk PBMC profiling left naive and antigen-experienced comparisons inconclusive.

V is TRBV12-3 or TRBV12-4 and J is TRBJ2-7; D is perhaps TRBD2 (5 bases). The source is a man aged 30 to 39 in good health. Sequences were obtained from blood. The DNA of the CDR3 is TGTGCCAGCAGTGGAACGCGGAGCCGGGGCGAGCAGTACTTC. Translation: CASSGTRSRGEQYF.